These T cell receptor beta chains were read from a single sample in a study of human T cells and chemical hapten exposure. A single record per CDR3 protein comes from TCRdb applying MiXCR to the RACE reads. The sample holds roughly 180,000 distinct CDR3 sequences, 20% to 25% seen once. The specimen was whole blood, collected in connection with sensitization to the hapten diphenylcyclopropenone (DPC). Receptor source: a woman aged 50 to 65 with alopecia areata. Some clones in this sample may be carry-over from other donors' samples. The CDR3 runs from the conserved cysteine through the conserved F or W.

13,TRBJ1-2,TRBV12-3/TRBV12-4,CASSRPGVYGYTF
13,TRBJ2-1,TRBV20-1,CSARDVVYNEQFF
13,TRBJ2-5,TRBV20-1,CSATTSGKETQYF
15,TRBJ1-1,TRBV7-2,CANSLERSGISEAFF
14,TRBJ2-3,TRBV5-5,CASSTGSSTDTQYF
12,TRBJ2-6,TRBV29-1,CSVEIGANVLTF
14,TRBJ2-1,TRBV20-1,CSARPGLGSLEQFF
14,TRBJ2-7,TRBV20-1,CRTSQGGGGREQYF
15,TRBJ2-1,TRBV9,CASSEGGLALNEQFF
14,TRBJ2-1,TRBV15,CATSRLDSVNEQFF
15,TRBJ1-4,TRBV5-1,CASSLEGTEGEKLFF